The rows below give T cell receptor beta chains drawn from one sample of a study of CXCR3-negative and CXCR3-positive naive CD8 T cells. TCRdb re-called the 5' RACE reads and shows each CDR3 protein once, DNA omitted. Its clone listing holds some 130,000 distinct CDR3 sequences. Specimen: naive CXCR3- CD8+ T cells from blood. These receptors all come from a human donor in good health. Some clones in this sample may be carry-over from other donors' samples. CDR3s include the opening cysteine and the closing phenylalanine or tryptophan.

>TRBJ1-5|TRBV28
CASSRFLSNNQPQHF
>TRBJ2-7|TRBV12-3/TRBV12-4
CASSPGQIYEQYF
>TRBJ2-1|TRBV15
CATGPKHQGREQFF
>TRBJ2-7|TRBV3-1
CASSTRPGYEQYF
>TRBJ2-7|TRBV19
CASSPWDRDEQYF
>TRBJ2-2|TRBV4-1
CASSQGSSKAVGAGELFF
>TRBJ2-1|TRBV7-2
CASSFLLRGGYNEQFF
>TRBJ2-7|TRBV20-1
CSARDLVGEDYEQYF
>TRBJ1-1|TRBV7-9
CASSPTGPNTEAFF
>TRBJ2-2|TRBV27
CASSLSGQGAGELFF
>TRBJ2-2|TRBV28
CASKRWQGVNTGELFF
>TRBJ2-5|TRBV29-1
CSVEYAGYQETQYF
>TRBJ1-5|TRBV29-1
CSVDGGEGQPQHF
>TRBJ2-7|TRBV7-8
CASSPGTGRTYEQYF
>TRBJ2-7|TRBV2
CASTLLLTSSYEQYF
>TRBJ2-7|TRBV28
CASSLGYYEQYF
>TRBJ2-2|TRBV5-5
CASSWGIDTGELFF
>TRBJ2-5|TRBV7-9
CASSSGLKQETQYF
>TRBJ2-7|TRBV10-2
CASSDWFSYEQYF
>TRBJ2-5|TRBV12-5
CASGLVLGETQYF
>TRBJ2-7|TRBV12-3/TRBV12-4
CASSSDRASSYEQYF
>TRBJ2-7|TRBV28
CASSLLGLDRAYEQYF
>TRBJ2-7|TRBV7-8
CASSLGSNEQYF
>TRBJ2-5|TRBV9
CASSVDMGKETQYF
>TRBJ1-2|TRBV29-1
CSAGVTNYGYTF
>TRBJ1-1|TRBV29-1
CSVRGLNTEAFF
>TRBJ2-7|TRBV7-9
CASSSGTGDFYEQYF
>TRBJ2-3|TRBV2
CASIDFLAGQTDTQYF
>TRBJ2-7|TRBV20-1
CSARARGAWEQYF
>TRBJ1-2|TRBV5-1
CASSSPETNYGYTF
>TRBJ2-7|TRBV13
CASSFLGSGGDEQYF
>TRBJ2-7|TRBV19
CASTLGQGHEQYF